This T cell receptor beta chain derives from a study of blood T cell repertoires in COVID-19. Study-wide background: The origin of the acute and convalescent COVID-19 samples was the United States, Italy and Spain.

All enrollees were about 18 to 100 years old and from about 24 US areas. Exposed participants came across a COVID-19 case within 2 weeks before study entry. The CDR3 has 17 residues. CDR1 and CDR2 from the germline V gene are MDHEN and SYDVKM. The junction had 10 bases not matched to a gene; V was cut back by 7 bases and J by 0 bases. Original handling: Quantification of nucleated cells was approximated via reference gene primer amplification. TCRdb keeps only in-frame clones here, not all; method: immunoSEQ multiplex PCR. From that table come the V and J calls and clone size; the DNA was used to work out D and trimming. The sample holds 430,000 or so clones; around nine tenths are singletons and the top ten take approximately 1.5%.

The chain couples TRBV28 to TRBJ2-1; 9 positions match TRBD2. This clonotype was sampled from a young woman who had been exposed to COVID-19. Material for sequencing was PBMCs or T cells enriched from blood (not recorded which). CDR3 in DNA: TGTGCCAGCACTCGGACTCTAGCGGGGAGCTCCTACAATGAGCAGTTCTTC. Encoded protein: CASTRTLAGSSYNEQFF.